The rows below give T cell receptor beta chains drawn from one sample of a study of shared clonotypes between healthy human individuals. The data were produced by immunoSEQ multiplex PCR, yet TCRdb's version contains in-frame clones alone and is incomplete. In the table there are approximately 2.5 million clones, approximately 94% of which are singletons. The specimen was naive CD4+ T cells sorted from blood. The receptors here all came from a young man in good health. CDR3s include the opening cysteine and the closing phenylalanine or tryptophan.

cdr3_length j_call v_call cdr3_aa
17 TRBJ1-4 TRBV4-3 CASSHILPGQANEKLFF
14 TRBJ2-7 TRBV6-1 CASMRTGQSYEQYF
14 TRBJ2-3 TRBV6-1 CASSVASSTDTQYF
11 TRBJ1-2 TRBV25-1 CASSPGNGYTF
12 TRBJ1-2 TRBV6-1 CASKAWSYGYTF
15 TRBJ2-3 TRBV19 CASSHDGPRTDTQYF
15 TRBJ2-7 TRBV6-5 CASSYSGQGAHEQYF
13 TRBJ1-2 TRBV5-1 CASQPTPNYGYTF
11 TRBJ2-1 TRBV20-1 CSASQANEQFF
14 TRBJ2-7 TRBV11-2 CASSLGWVDYEQYF
15 TRBJ2-4 TRBV11-1 CASSTRGGAKNIQYF
15 TRBJ1-4 TRBV18 CASSPPEATNEKLFF
12 TRBJ1-2 TRBV29-1 CSVSQGDGGYTF
15 TRBJ1-4 TRBV19 CASSIDSGAGEKLFF
13 TRBJ2-7 TRBV2 CASSVSRESEQYF
15 TRBJ1-3 TRBV6-1 CASSGGLVNGNTIYF
13 TRBJ1-2 TRBV6-1 CASSTGLVYGYTF
15 TRBJ2-2 TRBV5-4 CASSRTGEPTGELFF
16 TRBJ2-2 TRBV5-1 CASSAAGASNTGELFF